These 27 T cell receptor beta chains originate from one sample sequenced in a study of STAT5B mutations in CD4+ large granular lymphocyte leukemia. Sequencing was performed with immunoSEQ multiplex PCR; in TCRdb, only in-frame clones are kept and a portion is missing. The repertoire has around 33,000 clones, 76% of them found once; the top ten carry about 1.9%. The sequenced sample was CD4+ T cells from blood buffy coats. These receptors originate from a human donor in good health.

The chain links TRBV7-2 to TRBJ1-1; no firm D call. CDR1 is SGHTA and CDR2 is FQGNSA in the germline V gene. Trimming stripped 7 bases from V and 1 base from J, with 13 bases between. The length of the CDR3 is 14 residues. CDR3 region: CASTHSTANTEAFF. The CDR3 coding sequence is TGTGCCAGCACCCACTCCACGGCGAACACTGAAGCTTTCTTT. Full variable domain (rest looked up from reference TRBV7-2 and TRBJ1-1): GAGVSQSPSNKVTEKGKDVELRCDPISGHTALYWYRQSLGQGLEFLIYFQGNSAPDKSGLPSDRFSAERTGGSVSTLTIQRTQQEDSAVYLCASTHSTANTEAFFGQGTRLTVV.

The chain recombines TRBV5-1 with TRBJ2-3, with D possibly TRBD1 on 6 matching bases. The CDR3 loop spans 14 amino acids. V was cut by 0 bases and J by 2 bases, with 7 bases left in between. CDR1 is SGHRS, CDR2 YFSETQ, per germline. The CDR3 sequence: CASSLGTATDTQYF. The CDR3 DNA follows: TGCGCCAGCAGCTTGGGGACAGCCACAGATACGCAGTATTTT.

The V call is TRBV5-1, the J call TRBJ2-7; no reliable D call. This CDR3 spans 13 amino acids. Trimming left V 4 bases short and J 5 bases short, with 13 bases between. The V gene's germline CDR1 is SGHRS and CDR2 YFSETQ. The chain's CDR3 is CASSPAEVHEQYF. CDR3 in DNA: TGCGCCAGCAGCCCAGCCGAAGTCCACGAGCAGTACTTC.

The V call is TRBV19, the J call TRBJ2-1; 12 positions agree with TRBD1. This CDR3 is built from 16 residues. Germline trimming cut 3 bases from V and 9 bases from J; bases unmatched to any gene: 9. CDR1 and CDR2 (germline): LNHDA, SQIVND (reference sequence). Written as DNA, the CDR3 is TGTGCCAGTAGTATGTGGGGACAGGGGGCAAGGAGTGAGCAGTTCTTC. This translates into CASSMWGQGARSEQFF.

V gene TRBV5-1 combines with J gene TRBJ2-3, with 9 nucleotides matching TRBD2. Germline loops: CDR1 SGHRS, CDR2 YFSETQ. The V gene end was trimmed by 4 bases and the J gene end by 2 bases; junction bases not matched to a gene: 5. The CDR3 sequence is 15 residues long. The CDR3 region is CASSPGLAYTDTQYF. CDR3 bases: TGCGCCAGCAGCCCGGGACTAGCTTACACAGATACGCAGTATTTT.

This chain uses TRBV2 with TRBJ1-1; maybe TRBD1 (6 bases). The CDR3 sequence is 16 residues long. Per the germline V gene, CDR1 is SNHLY and CDR2 is FYNNEI. V was trimmed by 4 bases and J by 0 bases, leaving 15 bases between them. The CDR3 nucleotides are TGTGCCAGCAGTGGGCGACAGGACCTAATGAACACTGAAGCTTTCTTT. It codes for CASSGRQDLMNTEAFF.

The rearrangement links TRBV29-1 to TRBJ2-7, with D perhaps matching TRBD2 (6 bases). CDR1 and CDR2 from the germline V gene are SQVTM and ANQGSEA. V lost 4 bases and J 4 bases, leaving 14 bases between the germline ends. The CDR3 contains 13 residues. DNA of the CDR3: TGCAGCGTTGGGGGCGGGGAAAGGTACGAGCAGTACTTC. Protein product: CSVGGGERYEQYF.

V is TRBV13 and J is TRBJ2-7; the D is unclear. From germline, CDR1 is PRHDT and CDR2 FYEKMQ (reference sequence). V was clipped by 2 bases and J by 4 bases, with 9 bases between them. CDR3 length: 13 residues. The CDR3 loop reads CASSLSGLYEQYF. The DNA of the CDR3 is TGTGCCAGCAGCTTATCTGGTCTTTACGAGCAGTACTTC.

CDR3 sequence: CASIDGQAGANVLTF. The CDR3 nucleotides are TGTGCCAGTATCGACGGACAGGCTGGGGCCAACGTCCTGACTTTC. The chain couples TRBV19 to TRBJ2-6, with TRBD1 matching 7 bases. This CDR3 is 15 amino acids long. V shed 7 bases, J shed 2 bases, and the junction held 5 bases outside the gene matches. From germline, CDR1 is LNHDA and CDR2 SQIVND (reference sequence).

The genes are TRBV5-4 and TRBJ2-5, with D unclear. V was shortened by 1 base and J by 5 bases, with 6 bases between the two germline ends. CDR3 length: 12 residues. Germline lookup yields CDR1 SGHNT and CDR2 YYREEE (reference sequence). The CDR3 nucleotides read TGTGCCAGCAGCTTGAATTCGGAGACCCAGTACTTC. Protein product: CASSLNSETQYF. Using reference TRBV5-4 and TRBJ2-5 for the parts outside the CDR3, the full variable domain is ETGVTQSPTHLIKTRGQQVTLRCSSQSGHNTVSWYQQALGQGPQFIFQYYREEENGRGNFPPRFSGLQFPNYSSELNVNALELDDSALYLCASSLNSETQYFGPGTRLLVL.

The chain is built from TRBV11-1 and TRBJ2-2, with 13 bases identical to TRBD2. This CDR3 has 15 residues. Looked up from germline, CDR1 is SGHAT and CDR2 is FQDESV (reference sequence). V lost 4 bases to trimming and J lost 6 bases; unmatched junction nucleotides: 2. CDR3 in amino acids: CASSYGLAGAGELFF. Here the CDR3 DNA reads TGTGCCAGCAGCTATGGACTAGCGGGAGCCGGGGAGCTGTTTTTT.

This clone was observed a few times. This rearrangement joins TRBV2 to TRBJ1-5, with 7 bases lining up with TRBD1. This CDR3 is built from 15 residues. Germline V gives CDR1 SNHLY, CDR2 FYNNEI. The J segment lost 7 bases and the V segment lost 2 bases, leaving 8 bases of the junction unmatched. The CDR3 reads CASSEREGGRQPQHF. CDR3 sequence (DNA): TGTGCCAGCAGTGAAAGGGAAGGGGGCAGGCAGCCCCAGCATTTT. The full variable domain, completed using reference TRBV2 and TRBJ1-5, is EPEVTQTPSHQVTQMGQEVILRCVPISNHLYFYWYRQILGQKVEFLVSFYNNEISEKSEIFDDQFSVERPDGSNFTLKIRSTKLEDSAMYFCASSEREGGRQPQHFGDGTRLSIL.

The chain links TRBV27 to TRBJ1-1; tentative D call: TRBD1 (6 bases). The CDR3 consists of 15 residues. Trimming cost V 2 bases and J 0 bases, with 10 bases left between them. Germline CDR1 MNHEY, CDR2 SMNVEV (reference sequence). The CDR3 loop reads CASSLKGQLNTEAFF. CDR3 coding DNA: TGTGCCAGCAGTTTAAAAGGACAGTTGAACACTGAAGCTTTCTTT.

The chain is built from TRBV6-1 and TRBJ2-5; possibly TRBD1 for D (5 bases). V lost 4 bases and J 4 bases, leaving 16 bases between the germline ends. This CDR3 spans 15 amino acids. Per the germline V gene, CDR1 is MNHNS and CDR2 is SASEGT. CDR3 nucleotides: TGTGCCAGCAGTGGAGGACAACTCGAAGGAGAGACCCAGTACTTC. Protein: CASSGGQLEGETQYF.

The genes are TRBV7-2 and TRBJ2-2, with 8 bases matching TRBD1. CDR3 size: 15 residues. The ends lost 2 bases at V and 4 bases at J; junction bases unmatched: 3. Germline assignment: CDR1 SGHTA and CDR2 FQGNSA. The DNA for the CDR3 is TGTGCCAGCAGCTTACAGGGGGCTATCACCGGGGAGCTGTTTTTT. Translated, it gives CASSLQGAITGELFF.

The V call is TRBV9, the J call TRBJ2-3, with TRBD2 as a possible D gene (6 bases). Germline values: CDR1 SGDLS, CDR2 YYNGEE. The germline V and J ends were trimmed by 2 bases and 0 bases, with 13 bases remaining between them. CDR3 length: 16 amino acids. The chain's CDR3 is CASSVSSGLSTDTQYF. In nucleotides, the CDR3 is TGTGCCAGCAGCGTCAGTAGCGGCCTAAGCACAGATACGCAGTATTTT.

This chain connects TRBV10-3 to TRBJ2-7; 11 bases fit TRBD2. Trimming cost V 6 bases and J 1 base; bases outside gene matches: 5. From germline, CDR1 is ENHRY and CDR2 SYGVKD. CDR3 length: 15 residues. The CDR3 bases are TGTGCCATCAGGGCCGGGACTAGCGGTTCCTACGAGCAGTACTTC. Translated, it gives CAIRAGTSGSYEQYF.

This clone has only a few counts. This sequence joins TRBV10-3 and TRBJ1-4; the D is unclear. Trimming removed 4 bases at V and 7 bases at J, with 10 bases between. The CDR3 totals 13 residues. Germline V lookup: CDR1 ENHRY, CDR2 SYGVKD. The CDR3 here is CAISGGMSEKLFF. In DNA form, the CDR3 reads TGTGCCATCAGTGGTGGAATGAGTGAAAAACTGTTTTTT.

There are a few counts of this clone. V gene TRBV27 combines with J gene TRBJ1-2; 10 positions match TRBD1. Trimming took 7 bases from V and 8 from J; bases not matched to a gene: 10. Germline CDR1 and CDR2: MNHEY and SMNVEV (reference sequence). The CDR3 is 14 residues long. The CDR3 DNA reads TGTGCCAGCAACAGACAGGGGGCAAAGGGAGGCTACACCTTC. It encodes CASNRQGAKGGYTF.

This clone was picked up one time. The V gene is TRBV4-1, the J gene TRBJ1-2; TRBD1 is a possible D gene (6 bases). The V and J ends lost 0 bases and 4 bases respectively, with 15 bases between them. This CDR3 region has 16 residues. Germline V gene data show CDR1 as MGHRA and CDR2 as YSYEKL. The CDR3 spells CASSQEGGGSSYGYTF. The CDR3 nucleotides are TGCGCCAGCAGCCAAGAGGGAGGGGGTTCAAGCTATGGCTACACCTTC.

The chain employs TRBV5-4 and TRBJ2-2; TRBD1 agrees at 12 bases. The germline CDR1 and CDR2 sequences are SGHNT and YYREEE (reference sequence). This CDR3 has 16 amino acids. V trimming: 4 bases; J trimming: 7 bases; junction bases outside the gene matches: 8. This CDR3 reads CASSTGQGAQSGELFF. In DNA, the CDR3 is TGTGCCAGCAGCACGGGACAGGGGGCGCAGAGCGGGGAGCTGTTTTTT.

A single count supports this clone. This chain joins TRBV4-2 and TRBJ1-5, with D unclear. Trimming took 0 bases from V and 0 from J, leaving 6 bases between them. The length of the CDR3 is 15 residues. Germline CDR1 LGHNA, CDR2 YNFKEQ. CDR3 protein: CASSQDWNSNQPQHF. CDR3 nucleotide sequence: TGTGCCAGCAGCCAAGACTGGAATAGCAATCAGCCCCAGCATTTT.

This chain links TRBV7-8 with TRBJ2-1; TRBD2 aligns across 8 bases. This CDR3 is 13 amino acids long. V lost 6 bases, J lost 14 bases, and 12 bases stayed unmatched. The germline V gene encodes CDR1 SGHVS and CDR2 FQNEAQ. The CDR3 DNA is TGTGCCAGCAGTTCACTAGCGGCTCGGTGGAAGTTCTTC. This sequence encodes CASSSLAARWKFF.

The V call is TRBV2, the J call TRBJ1-4; 7 bases are a match to TRBD1. Germline loops: CDR1 SNHLY, CDR2 FYNNEI. This CDR3 is 14 amino acids long. Losses at the gene ends were 8 bases for V and 7 bases for J; bases not matched to a gene: 10. Written as DNA, the CDR3 is TGTGCCAGCCGAGAGAGGGGGCTTGGTGAAAAACTGTTTTTT. It yields the protein CASRERGLGEKLFF.

V is TRBV5-1 and J is TRBJ2-3; possible D gene TRBD1, 5 bases. Germline CDR1 and CDR2: SGHRS and YFSETQ. CDR3 size: 16 residues. Trimming cost V 4 bases and J 6 bases, with 21 bases left between them. The CDR3 protein is CASSHNALRAEDTQYF. CDR3 nucleotide sequence: TGCGCCAGCAGCCACAACGCCCTCAGGGCGGAGGATACGCAGTATTTT.

The chain combines TRBV11-2 with TRBJ2-5, with D perhaps TRBD2 (6 bases). This CDR3 contains 17 residues. Germline assignment: CDR1 SGHAT and CDR2 FQNNGV. V shed 5 bases and J shed 2 bases, with 21 bases lying between them. Written as DNA, the CDR3 is TGTGCCAGCAGCCACCTCACTCGGGGGAGAGCACAAGAGACCCAGTACTTC. Encoded protein: CASSHLTRGRAQETQYF.

The chain uses TRBV6-5 and TRBJ1-1; D is uncertain. The CDR3 totals 14 residues. With 0 bases removed from V and 4 bases from J, the gap between germline ends came to 9 bases. Looked up from germline, CDR1 is MNHEY and CDR2 is SVGAGI. CDR3 region: CASSYSLGGTEAFF. The CDR3 DNA follows: TGTGCCAGCAGTTACTCATTGGGTGGCACTGAAGCTTTCTTT.